Presented here are 16 T cell receptor beta chains from one specimen sequenced in a study of human T cells and chemical hapten exposure. From the 5' RACE reads, TCRdb called clonotypes with MiXCR, one entry per CDR3 protein. Found here are about 140,000 distinct CDR3 sequences, roughly 4% of them singletons; the top ten hold over 1.3%. From whole blood left unfractionated, total RNA was extracted. The source of these receptors is a female donor in good health.

The table lists this clonotype with a count of one. A much larger clone lies a single base off, so this may be a read error. The V and J genes are TRBV18 and TRBJ1-6; D may be TRBD1 (6 bases). CDR1 and CDR2 from the germline V gene are KGHSH and LQKENI. The CDR3 spans 17 residues. V was cut by 2 bases and J by 4 bases, with 15 bases left in between. For the CDR3, the DNA is TGTGCCAGCTCACCAGGGTCCGGACAGCTATATAATTCACCCCTCCACTTT. Translation gives CASSPGSGQLYNSPLHF.

As to this clonotype: A much larger clonotype is one base distant, so this may be a read error. The J gene is TRBJ2-3, the V gene TRBV6-2 or TRBV6-3; maybe TRBD1 (6 bases). The V and J ends lost 5 bases and 2 bases respectively, with 11 bases between them. CDR3 length equals 14 residues. Germline CDR1 MNHEY, CDR2 SVGEGT. The DNA of the CDR3 is TGTGCCAGCAGTAACCGGACAGTCACAGATACGCAGTATTTT. This sequence encodes CASSNRTVTDTQYF.

In this sample, this clonotype turned up many times. The V and J genes are TRBV7-3 and TRBJ1-5; D is possibly TRBD1 (5 bases). V shed 5 bases and J shed 6 bases, with 17 bases lying between them. This CDR3 has 15 residues. CDR1 is SGHTA and CDR2 is FQGTGA in the germline V gene. The CDR3 nucleotides read TGTGCCAGCAGCCTACTGCCCGGGGCGGGTCAGCCCCAGCATTTT. Its protein product is CASSLLPGAGQPQHF.

This clonotype has just a few counts. This chain uses TRBV11-3 with TRBJ2-5; D unresolved. Germline V gene lookup returns CDR1 SGHNT and CDR2 YENEEA. Between the trimmed V and J ends, which lost 1 base and 1 base, there was a span of 10 bases. The CDR3 has 15 residues. The CDR3 DNA reads TGTGCCAGCAGCTTAGGATTCCAGAGCCAAGAGACCCAGTACTTC. This sequence encodes CASSLGFQSQETQYF.

This chain connects TRBV20-1 to TRBJ2-1; 11 bases are a match to TRBD2. V lost 1 base, J lost 4 bases, and 6 bases stayed unmatched. This CDR3 comprises 16 residues. Germline CDR1 is DFQATT and CDR2 is SNEGSKA (reference sequence). The CDR3 region is CSARAILAGAYNEQFF. CDR3 bases: TGCAGTGCTAGAGCTATACTAGCGGGGGCGTACAATGAGCAGTTCTTC.

The chain employs TRBV20-1 and TRBJ2-7; D unclear. Germline V lookup: CDR1 DFQATT, CDR2 SNEGSKA (reference sequence). The V end lost 6 bases, the J end lost 0 bases, and 15 bases lay between the germline ends. The CDR3 has 14 amino acids. The CDR3 protein is CSAPKALCSYEQYF. CDR3 bases: TGCAGTGCCCCTAAGGCCCTGTGCTCCTACGAGCAGTACTTC.

This clonotype was counted at least ten times. The chain recombines TRBV25-1 with TRBJ2-7; TRBD1 is a possible D gene (6 bases). Deletions cut 9 bases from V and 12 bases from J, with 9 bases between. Germline CDR1 MGHDK, CDR2 SYGVNS. CDR3 length equals 8 residues. In nucleotides, the CDR3 is TGTGCCAGAAACAGGGCGTACTTC. Its protein is CARNRAYF.

In nucleotides, the CDR3 is TGTGCCAGCAGGCAGACAGGGAGTCACTATGGCTACACCTTC. This translates into CASRQTGSHYGYTF. The chain couples TRBV28 to TRBJ1-2; 7 bases are shared with TRBD1. This CDR3 spans 14 amino acids. Looked up from germline, CDR1 is MDHEN and CDR2 is SYDVKM. V trimming: 6 bases; J trimming: 3 bases; junction bases outside the gene matches: 7.

Notes on this clonotype: One base away lies a much larger clone, so this may be a sequencing read error. The V gene is TRBV12-3 or TRBV12-4, the J gene TRBJ1-6; 11 bases are a match to TRBD1. The junction had 8 bases not matched to a gene; V was cut back by 5 bases and J by 11 bases. The CDR3 has 15 amino acids. CDR3 in DNA: TGTGCCAGCAGTCCAGAGGGACAGGGGGTCGCACCCCTCCACTTT. This translates into CASSPEGQGVAPLHF.

This clonotype has just a few counts. This rearrangement joins TRBV28 to TRBJ2-7; 8 nucleotides line up with TRBD2. CDR3 size: 14 residues. V lost 2 bases to trimming and J lost 5 bases; unmatched junction nucleotides: 5. The germline gives CDR1 MDHEN, CDR2 SYDVKM. CDR3 sequence: CASSLAIAGNEQYF. CDR3 bases: TGTGCCAGCAGTTTAGCCATAGCGGGGAACGAGCAGTACTTC.

The V call is TRBV5-1, the J call TRBJ2-1; 8 bases fit TRBD2. CDR3 length equals 15 residues. The J segment lost 0 bases and the V segment lost 2 bases, leaving 1 base of the junction unmatched. Germline V CDR1 and CDR2: SGHRS, YFSETQ. CDR3: CASSFGGVSYNEQFF. The CDR3, as DNA: TGCGCCAGCAGCTTCGGGGGGGTCTCCTACAATGAGCAGTTCTTC.

The table lists this clonotype with many counts. This sequence joins TRBV29-1 and TRBJ2-1, with 9 bases that match TRBD2. From germline, CDR1 is SQVTM and CDR2 ANQGSEA. This CDR3 is 16 amino acids long. Unmatched junction bases numbered 8, after V lost 1 base and J lost 4 bases. The CDR3: CSVEVGKRGAYNEQFF. In nucleotides, the CDR3 is TGCAGCGTTGAAGTTGGGAAGCGGGGGGCGTACAATGAGCAGTTCTTC.

This clonotype was detected many times. V usage is TRBV23-1 and J usage is TRBJ1-1, with a possible D match to TRBD1 (6 bases). TRBV23-1 carries the ORF label, with uncertain function. Between the trimmed V and J ends, which lost 0 bases and 4 bases, there was a span of 15 bases. This CDR3 is 16 amino acids long. The CDR3 DNA reads as TGCGCCAGCAGTCAATCCGCCCAGGGGAGATTCACTGAAGCTTTCTTT. This translates into CASSQSAQGRFTEAFF.

This clonotype was recorded at least ten times. The V call is TRBV6-6, the J call TRBJ1-1; D uncertain. V was trimmed by 8 bases and J by 0 bases, leaving 10 bases between them. CDR3 length: 13 residues. Germline V gives CDR1 MNHNY, CDR2 SVGAGI (reference sequence). This CDR3 is CASRWTVNTEAFF. DNA for the CDR3: TGTGCCAGCCGCTGGACGGTGAACACTGAAGCTTTCTTT.

This clonotype appeared many times. The gene calls are TRBV12-3 or TRBV12-4 and TRBJ1-4, with D unresolved. The CDR3 spans 14 residues. Trimming took off 3 bases at V and 7 bases at J, with 12 bases between the two ends. In DNA form, the CDR3 reads TGTGCCAGCAGTTTCCTGGGATCGGGTGAAAAACTGTTTTTT. Translation gives CASSFLGSGEKLFF.

This clonotype was detected ten times or more. This chain joins TRBV4-3 and TRBJ1-1; no clear D gene. Germline V CDR1 and CDR2: LGHNA, YSLEER. With 2 bases removed from V and 0 bases from J, the gap between germline ends came to 7 bases. The CDR3 totals 14 residues. The CDR3, as DNA: TGCGCCAGCAGCCAATCCGACATGAACACTGAAGCTTTCTTT. It translates to CASSQSDMNTEAFF.